This T cell receptor beta chain is drawn from a study of tumor-infiltrating lymphocytes in primary liver carcinoma listed by TCRdb under 2017. For context, the study as a whole: Between late 2015 and early 2016, about 5 patients in China with histopathologically diagnosed primary liver carcinoma had their tumors surgically resected. Of the five patients (three men and two women, aged 30 to 69 years), four had hepatocellular carcinoma and one had combined HCC and intrahepatic cholangiocarcinoma. Each sample produced roughly 3.5 to 7.13 million productive TCRbeta reads, and read depth showed no significant difference between tissue types. For each liver tumor, the study sampled five regions along with adjacent normal tissue and blood, and applied TCRbeta repertoire sequencing, expression microarrays and whole-exome sequencing. A total of approximately 35 specimens from 5 patients, comprising approximately 25 tumor regions, 5 adjacent noncancerous liver tissues and 5 peripheral blood samples, were covered by TCRbeta repertoire sequencing. Technical replicate repertoires showed high reproducibility, with mean shared-clone rates around 0.91 and correlation coefficients above 0.95. The tumors of the five patients were staged as T1-T3 N0M0, with maximum diameters ranging from roughly 4.2 to 11 cm.

Starting from around 520 ng total RNA, TCRbeta-specific cDNA was produced by reverse transcription with a constant-region primer and ProtoScript II reverse transcriptase. Construction of the TCRbeta libraries relied on three nested rounds of multiplex PCR, following a slightly modified ARM-PCR procedure. The first two PCR rounds used multiplex TRBV1-TRBV30 forward primers with a Cbeta reverse primer, each for approximately 9 cycles. A final 25-cycle PCR with Deep VentR polymerase added sample barcodes and Illumina adapters. Before sequencing, amplicons of 200-500 bp were gel-purified using a QIAquick gel extraction kit. The TCRbeta amplicons were sequenced with 250-bp paired-end reads on an Illumina HiSeq 2500. For the original study's pipeline: Trimmomatic v0.33 was used to quality-trim the reads, and FLASH v1.2.11 was used to merge paired reads so that full CDR3 sequences could be recovered. MiGEC v1.2.1b assigned V, D and J germline segments to the rearranged TCRbeta sequences. VDJtools v1.0.0 computed clonotype statistics and Shannon-Wiener diversity indices. Except for diversity analysis, only each sample's 250 most abundant clonotypes were used in subsequent analyses to reduce sampling bias. The raw public reads went through TCRdb reprocessing: fastp at Q25, MiXCR clone calling, in-frame beta chains kept. When rows share a CDR3 protein, they turn into one entry using the most common DNA and genes. These V and J calls originate from TCRdb's pipeline instead of the authors' own analysis. This sample is represented by roughly 180,000 distinct CDR3 sequences; approximately 60% of them were singletons. The ten most abundant clones make up approximately 67% of the sample.

RNA from unsorted whole blood was extracted with TRIzol reagent, and germline DNA was obtained with the DNeasy Blood & Tissue kit. At the time of sampling, the patients had chronic HBV infection and had not received any treatment. Before surgery, roughly 4 milliliters of peripheral blood were drawn into K2EDTA tubes. The full study reports these points: Only the TCR beta chain was sequenced, which likely underestimates true repertoire diversity because unpaired alpha chains were not captured. Compared with blood, tumors had a significantly larger share of the repertoire taken up by the top 250 clones (p = 0.039). With just a few patients in the study, the authors point out that the findings should be validated in a larger study. Since the samples were bulk and unsorted, there was no way to compare CD4+ and CD8+ T cell repertoires. Consistent with antigen-driven expansion, pairs of tumor regions showed higher repertoire overlap (mean around 36%) than either tumor-adjacent pairs (around 17%) or tumor-blood pairs (approximately 15%).

For this clonotype: The specificity of this receptor is unknown. Per-base qualities were not stored, and no clone one base away is much larger.

Per the germline V gene, SGHAT is the CDR1 and FQNNGV is the CDR2. The junction carries 7 bases between V and J, which are trimmed by 0 bases and 10 bases respectively. From the cysteine up to the phenylalanine, the CDR3 has a length of 12 residues. The CDR3 DNA has 36 bases and is translated from base 1. This sequence originates from a man in his forties with primary liver carcinoma and hepatitis B virus infection. The chain uses TRBV11-2 and TRBJ2-1, with no confident D gene call. The specimen was peripheral blood. The CDR3 reads as follows: CASSLETQEQFF. DNA sequence: TGTGCCAGCAGCTTAGAAACCCAGGAGCAGTTCTTC.